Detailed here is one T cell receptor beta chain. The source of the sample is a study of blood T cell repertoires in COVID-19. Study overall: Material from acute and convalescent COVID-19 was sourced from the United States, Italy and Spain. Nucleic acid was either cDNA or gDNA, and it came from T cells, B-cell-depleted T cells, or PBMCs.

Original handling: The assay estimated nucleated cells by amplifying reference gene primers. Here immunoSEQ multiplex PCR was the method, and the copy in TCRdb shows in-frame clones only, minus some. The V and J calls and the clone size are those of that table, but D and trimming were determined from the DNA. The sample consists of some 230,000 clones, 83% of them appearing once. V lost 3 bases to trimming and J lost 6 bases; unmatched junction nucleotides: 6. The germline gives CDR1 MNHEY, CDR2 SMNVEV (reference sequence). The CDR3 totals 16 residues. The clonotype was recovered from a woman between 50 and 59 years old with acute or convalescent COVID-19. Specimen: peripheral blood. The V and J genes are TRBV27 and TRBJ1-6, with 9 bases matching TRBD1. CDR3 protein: CASSFFTGGVNSPLHF. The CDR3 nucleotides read TGTGCCAGCAGTTTTTTCACAGGGGGCGTTAATTCACCCCTCCACTTT.